This T cell receptor beta chain was identified during a study of technical replicates of blood from several donors. The ends were cut back, 1 base at V and 0 bases at J, with 7 bases in the middle. CDR1 is SGHAT, CDR2 FQNNGV, per germline. This CDR3 has 14 residues. Data came from immunoSEQ multiplex PCR; TCRdb stores just in-frame clones and leaves some out. The sample lists about 97,000 clones; roughly 95% were seen once. The chain uses TRBV11-2 and TRBJ2-7; D perhaps matches TRBD2 (6 bases). Sequenced: T cells isolated from PBMCs. The receptor's source is a human donor in good health. This CDR3 reads CASSLVGGSYEQYF. As DNA, the CDR3 is TGTGCCAGCAGCTTAGTGGGGGGCTCCTACGAGCAGTACTTC.